Listed below are T cell receptor beta chains from one sample, sequenced in a study of blood T cell repertoires in COVID-19. Repertoires were generated with immunoSEQ multiplex PCR, while TCRdb's copy carries only in-frame clones and drops some. The table has approximately 80,000 clones, about 88% seen once. The sample was peripheral blood. These receptors all stem from a human donor in a cohort sampled during active COVID-19. The CDR3 runs from the conserved cysteine through the conserved F or W. A D gene is named only where the DNA matches it firmly. Clone size appears in some rows only: once, few, many, or a class for an expanded clone.

abundance	j_gene	d_gene	v_gene	CDR3nt	CDR3aa
-	TRBJ2-7	-	TRBV5-6	TGTGCCAGCAGCCGACTAGATCATTTCTCCTACGAGCAGTACTTC	CASSRLDHFSYEQYF
-	TRBJ2-7	TRBD2	TRBV7-2	TGTGCCAGCAGCCCCCCCGGCGGAGGACTAGCGGGAGGGTACGCGCAGTACTTC	CASSPPGGGLAGGYAQYF
-	TRBJ2-5	-	TRBV11-2	TGTGCCAGCAGCTTATACGAGGGAGTCCAAGAGACCCAGTACTTC	CASSLYEGVQETQYF
-	TRBJ2-3	TRBD2	TRBV9	TGTGCCAGCAGCGTAGCTACTGCGGGGGGGGGCCTGAGCACAGATACGCAGTATTTT	CASSVATAGGGLSTDTQYF
-	TRBJ1-5	-	TRBV21-1	TGTGCCAGCAGCAAAGAGTGGGGGAGACAGGAAAGCAATCAGCCCCAGCATTTT	CASSKEWGRQESNQPQHF
-	TRBJ1-1	TRBD1	TRBV6-4	TGTGCCAGCAGCAGGGACAGAAACACTGAAGCTTTCTTT	CASSRDRNTEAFF
-	TRBJ2-7	TRBD1	TRBV12-5	TGTGCTAGTGGTTCTACAGGGGCGCAGTACTTC	CASGSTGAQYF
-	TRBJ2-2	-	TRBV27	TGTGCCAGCAGTTTGTTGTCCATGACAGGTCTCACCGGGGAGCTGTTTTTT	CASSLLSMTGLTGELFF
-	TRBJ2-5	TRBD2	TRBV6-4	TGTGCCACTCCAGAGGGAGGGGAGACCCAGTACTTC	CATPEGGETQYF
-	TRBJ2-1	-	TRBV27	TGTGCCAGCAGTTATCGGGATGATGAGCAGTTCTTC	CASSYRDDEQFF
-	TRBJ1-4	-	TRBV18	TGTGCCAGCTCACCAAGAGCGGTAGCAACTAATGAAAAACTGTTTTTT	CASSPRAVATNEKLFF
-	TRBJ2-5	-	TRBV7-8	TGTGCCAGCAGCTTGGGGGGACAGTCAGCAAAGACCCAGTACTTC	CASSLGGQSAKTQYF
-	TRBJ1-4	-	TRBV5-8	TGTGCCACGGCTCGGACTTACTCTAATGAAAAACTGTTTTTT	CATARTYSNEKLFF
-	TRBJ1-3	-	TRBV12-5	TGTGCTAGTGGTCCAGGGGTCGGAAACACCATATATTTT	CASGPGVGNTIYF
-	TRBJ2-1	-	TRBV28	TGTGCCAGCAGTTTTGGGGGGAGCGGCAATGAGCAGTTCTTC	CASSFGGSGNEQFF
-	TRBJ2-7	-	TRBV28	TGTGCCAGCAGTTCGGGGGGGACAGACTCCTACGAGCAGTACTTC	CASSSGGTDSYEQYF
-	TRBJ2-3	-	TRBV7-9	TGTGCCAGCACCCCAGTTGGGACATCCATCACAGATACGCAGTATTTT	CASTPVGTSITDTQYF
once	TRBJ1-1	TRBD1	TRBV5-1	TGCGCCAGCAGCCTGGGGACAGGGGGCGTTTTCACTGAAGCTTTCTTT	CASSLGTGGVFTEAFF
-	TRBJ2-3	-	TRBV18	TGTGCCAGCTCACCGGGCAGGGGCACACGAATAGATACGCAGTATTTT	CASSPGRGTRIDTQYF
-	TRBJ1-3	TRBD1	TRBV7-2	TGTGCCAGCAGCTTCCAGGGGGCCAATGCTGGAAACACCATATATTTT	CASSFQGANAGNTIYF
few	TRBJ2-3	-	TRBV27	TGTGCCAGCAGTATTGGAGTTGGCGGGTCCCACTCAGATACGCAGTATTTT	CASSIGVGGSHSDTQYF
-	TRBJ1-3	TRBD1	TRBV28	TGTGCCACCTTCCCGGGGACAGCTGGAAACACCATATATTTT	CATFPGTAGNTIYF
-	TRBJ1-2	TRBD1	TRBV30	TGTGCCTGGAGACTCACCGGGACAGGGTCGTTGTATGGCTACACCTTC	CAWRLTGTGSLYGYTF
-	TRBJ2-2	TRBD2	TRBV9	TGTGCCAGCAGCGTGGGACTAACATCCCCCGTTGGCGGGGAGCTGTTTTTT	CASSVGLTSPVGGELFF
-	TRBJ2-5	TRBD2	TRBV7-3	TGTGCCAGCAGTCAGAGCGGGAGGGCCCAAGAGACCCAGTACTTC	CASSQSGRAQETQYF
-	TRBJ1-4	TRBD1	TRBV5-4	TGTGCCAGCAGCTCGGAGGGGGCGTCGGCAACTAATGAAAAACTGTTTTTT	CASSSEGASATNEKLFF
-	TRBJ1-2	-	TRBV19	TGTGCCAGTAGTATAGATTTGGCTTGGTATGGCTACACCTTC	CASSIDLAWYGYTF
few	TRBJ1-2	-	TRBV12-3/TRBV12-4	TGTGCCAGCAGTTTGTCCTCCTATGGCTACACCTTC	CASSLSSYGYTF
-	TRBJ2-3	-	TRBV7-2	TGTGCCACGAGACAGAGCACAGATACGCAGTATTTT	CATRQSTDTQYF
-	TRBJ1-1	-	TRBV2	TGTGCCAGCAGTGAATACGGGAAGTCGAACACTGAAGCTTTCTTT	CASSEYGKSNTEAFF
-	TRBJ2-5	TRBD1	TRBV7-2	TGTGCCAGCAGCTTAAAGGGGACAGGGTATAGAGAGACCCAGTACTTC	CASSLKGTGYRETQYF
once	TRBJ2-7	TRBD2	TRBV2	TGTGCCAGCAGTGCTGAGCGGGACTACGAGCAGTACTTC	CASSAERDYEQYF
-	TRBJ1-4	TRBD1	TRBV4-3	TGCGCCAGCAGCCAAGGACAGGGATATGAAAAACTGTTTTTT	CASSQGQGYEKLFF
-	TRBJ1-2	-	TRBV15	TGTGCCACCAGCAGAGTCACGGGGAACTGGTATGGCTACACCTTC	CATSRVTGNWYGYTF
-	TRBJ2-2	TRBD2	TRBV4-3	TGCGCCAGCAGCCAAAACGGGGGGGCCGACACCGGGGAGCTGTTTTTT	CASSQNGGADTGELFF
-	TRBJ2-5	-	TRBV6-4	TGTGCCAGCAGTGACATGCGCGGCTCTCAAGAGACCCAGTACTTC	CASSDMRGSQETQYF
few	TRBJ1-5	-	TRBV10-3	TGTGCCATCAGTGAAGACAGCAGCAATCAGCCCCAGCATTTT	CAISEDSSNQPQHF
-	TRBJ2-2	-	TRBV12-3/TRBV12-4	TGTGCCAGCAGTTCCCTTCCCGGGGAGCTGTTTTTT	CASSSLPGELFF
once	TRBJ1-6	-	TRBV30	TGTGCCTGGAGTCCTCCCCGGACAGCCCGGGACTCACCCCTCCACTTT	CAWSPPRTARDSPLHF
few	TRBJ2-2	-	TRBV3-1/TRBV3-2	TGTGCCAGCAGCCACGACACCGGGGAGCTGTTTTTT	CASSHDTGELFF
-	TRBJ1-5	-	TRBV28	TGTGCCAGCAGTCGACAGTACAATCAGCCCCAGCATTTT	CASSRQYNQPQHF
-	TRBJ2-7	TRBD1	TRBV4-1	TGCGCCAGCAGCCTGGGACAGGTCGAGTACGAGCAGTACTTC	CASSLGQVEYEQYF
-	TRBJ1-1	TRBD1	TRBV9	TGTGCCAGCAGCGTAAGTTTACTTGGACAGGGCGGAAAATCCGAAGCTTTCTTT	CASSVSLLGQGGKSEAFF
once	TRBJ2-3	-	TRBV24-1	TGTGCCACCAGTGATACAACAGGCGCAGATACGCAGTATTTT	CATSDTTGADTQYF
-	TRBJ1-2	-	TRBV12-3/TRBV12-4	TGTGCCAGCAACCCGGGAGGGAACTATGGCTACACCTTC	CASNPGGNYGYTF
few	TRBJ2-2	-	TRBV5-6	TGTGCCAGCAGCTTGGACAGAAGAACCGGGGAGCTGTTTTTT	CASSLDRRTGELFF
-	TRBJ2-1	TRBD1	TRBV2	TGTGCCAGCAGTGGATCCTCCGGGACAGGTGCAAGTGGGGTCGATGAGCAGTTCTTC	CASSGSSGTGASGVDEQFF
-	TRBJ2-3	TRBD1	TRBV24-1	TGTGCCACCAGTGATGTCTTGTTGGGGACAGGGGCTTATACGCAGTATTTT	CATSDVLLGTGAYTQYF
-	TRBJ2-3	TRBD1	TRBV28	TGTGCCAGCAGCACAGGGGGCGCGAACACAGATACGCAGTATTTT	CASSTGGANTDTQYF
-	TRBJ2-7	TRBD2	TRBV2	TGTGCCAGCAGTGAGGGACTAGCGGAGGGGTACGAGCAGTACTTC	CASSEGLAEGYEQYF
-	TRBJ2-1	-	TRBV7-3	TGTGCCAGCAGCTTGCTAGATCAAGGCGATGAGCAGTTCTTC	CASSLLDQGDEQFF
-	TRBJ2-1	TRBD2	TRBV5-1	TGCGCCAGCAGCTTGGTAGCGGGGGGATACAATGAGCAGTTCTTC	CASSLVAGGYNEQFF
-	TRBJ2-1	TRBD2	TRBV27	TGTGCCAGCAGTTTAGGAGCGGGGGCGTACAATGAGCAGTTCTTC	CASSLGAGAYNEQFF
-	TRBJ1-3	-	TRBV21-1	TGTGCCAGCAGCAAATCTCCGGGGAACTCTGGAAACACCATATATTTT	CASSKSPGNSGNTIYF
-	TRBJ2-3	-	TRBV12-3/TRBV12-4	TGTGCCAGCAGTTCCGCAGACACAGATACGCAGTATTTT	CASSSADTDTQYF
-	TRBJ2-7	TRBD2	TRBV7-2	TGTGCCAGCAGCTACGGGACTAGCGGAACCCAGCAGTACTTC	CASSYGTSGTQQYF
-	TRBJ2-1	TRBD2	TRBV10-3	TGTGCCACCGCCGGGGGGGGGAATGAGCAGTTCTTC	CATAGGGNEQFF